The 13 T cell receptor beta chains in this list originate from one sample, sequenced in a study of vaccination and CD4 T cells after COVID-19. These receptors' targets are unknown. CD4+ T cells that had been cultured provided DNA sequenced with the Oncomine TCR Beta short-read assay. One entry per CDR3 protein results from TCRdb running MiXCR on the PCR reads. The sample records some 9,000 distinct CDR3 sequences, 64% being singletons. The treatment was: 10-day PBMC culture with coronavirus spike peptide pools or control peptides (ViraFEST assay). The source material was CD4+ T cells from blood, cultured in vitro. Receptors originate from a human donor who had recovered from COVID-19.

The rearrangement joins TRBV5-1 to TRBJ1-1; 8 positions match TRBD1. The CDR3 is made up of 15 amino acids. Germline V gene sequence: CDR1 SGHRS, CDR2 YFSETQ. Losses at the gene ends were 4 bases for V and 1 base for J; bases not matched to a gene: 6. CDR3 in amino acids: CASSGSGTGNTEAFF. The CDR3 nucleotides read TGCGCCAGCAGCGGCTCCGGGACAGGGAACACTGAAGCTTTCTTT.

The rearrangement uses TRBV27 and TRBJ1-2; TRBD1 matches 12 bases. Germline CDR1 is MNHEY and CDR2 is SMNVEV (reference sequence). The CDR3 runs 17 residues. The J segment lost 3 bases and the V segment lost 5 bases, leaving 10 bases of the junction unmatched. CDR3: CASSPSRDRGLYYGYTF. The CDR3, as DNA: TGTGCCAGCAGTCCTTCCAGGGACAGGGGGCTGTACTATGGCTACACCTTC.

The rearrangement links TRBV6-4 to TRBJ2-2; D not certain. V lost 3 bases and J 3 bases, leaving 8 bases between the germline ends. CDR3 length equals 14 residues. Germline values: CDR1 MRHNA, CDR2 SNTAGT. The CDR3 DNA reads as TGTGCCAGCAGTGAGCGACCCGACACCGGGGAGCTGTTTTTT. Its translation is CASSERPDTGELFF.

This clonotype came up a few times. CDR3 loop: CSSIGLAATGADTQYF. In DNA form, the CDR3 reads TGCAGTTCAATTGGACTAGCGGCAACCGGGGCAGATACGCAGTATTTT. The rearrangement uses TRBV20-1 and TRBJ2-3; 10 nucleotides match TRBD2. After removal of 8 bases from V and 4 bases from J, the junction contained 15 bases not matched to a gene. The CDR3 runs to 16 residues. The germline CDR1 and CDR2 sequences are DFQATT and SNEGSKA (reference sequence).

The CDR3: CASSTSGEIMGYF. The CDR3 DNA reads as TGTGCCAGCAGCACGTCAGGGGAAATCATGGGGTATTTT. V is TRBV27 and J is TRBJ2-3; TRBD1 is a possible D gene (6 bases). Trimming pared 6 bases from V and 14 bases from J, leaving 21 bases between. The germline V gene encodes CDR1 MNHEY and CDR2 SMNVEV (reference sequence). The CDR3 has 13 residues.

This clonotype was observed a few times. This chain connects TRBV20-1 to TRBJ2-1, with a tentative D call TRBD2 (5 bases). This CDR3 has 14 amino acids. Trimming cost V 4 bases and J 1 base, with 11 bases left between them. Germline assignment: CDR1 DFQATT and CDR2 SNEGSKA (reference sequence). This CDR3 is CSATRGPSYNEQFF. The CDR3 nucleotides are TGCAGTGCTACACGAGGGCCGTCCTACAATGAGCAGTTCTTC.

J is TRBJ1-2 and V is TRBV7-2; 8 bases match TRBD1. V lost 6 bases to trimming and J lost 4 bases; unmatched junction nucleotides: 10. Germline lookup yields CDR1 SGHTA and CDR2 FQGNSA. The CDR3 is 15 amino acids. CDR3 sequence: CASSKDRVGSYGYTF. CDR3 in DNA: TGTGCCAGCAGTAAGGACAGGGTGGGCAGCTATGGCTACACCTTC.

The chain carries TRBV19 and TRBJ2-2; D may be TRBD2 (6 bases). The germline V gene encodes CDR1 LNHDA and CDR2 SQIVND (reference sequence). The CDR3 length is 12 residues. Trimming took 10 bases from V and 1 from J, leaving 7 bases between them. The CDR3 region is CAIGGNTGELFF. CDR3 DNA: TGTGCCATCGGGGGGAACACCGGGGAGCTGTTTTTT.

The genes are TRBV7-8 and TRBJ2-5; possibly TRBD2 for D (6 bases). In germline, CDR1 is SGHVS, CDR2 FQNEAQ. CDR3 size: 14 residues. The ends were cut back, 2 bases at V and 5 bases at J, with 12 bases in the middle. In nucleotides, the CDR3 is TGTGCCAGCAGCTTAAGGACTACCCGGGAGACCCAGTACTTC. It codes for CASSLRTTRETQYF.

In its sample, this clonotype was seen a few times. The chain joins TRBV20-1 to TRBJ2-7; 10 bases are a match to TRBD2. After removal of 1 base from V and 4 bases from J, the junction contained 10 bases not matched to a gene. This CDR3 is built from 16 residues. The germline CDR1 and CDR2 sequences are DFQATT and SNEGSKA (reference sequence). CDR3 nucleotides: TGCAGTGCTAGAGCTACTAGCGGGGCTAGGCCGTACGAGCAGTACTTC. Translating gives CSARATSGARPYEQYF.

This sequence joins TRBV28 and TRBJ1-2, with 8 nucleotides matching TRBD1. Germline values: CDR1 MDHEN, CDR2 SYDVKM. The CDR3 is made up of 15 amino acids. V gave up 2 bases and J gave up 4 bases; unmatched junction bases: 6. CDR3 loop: CASSLVQGAGYGYTF. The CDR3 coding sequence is TGTGCCAGCAGTTTAGTGCAGGGGGCTGGCTATGGCTACACCTTC.

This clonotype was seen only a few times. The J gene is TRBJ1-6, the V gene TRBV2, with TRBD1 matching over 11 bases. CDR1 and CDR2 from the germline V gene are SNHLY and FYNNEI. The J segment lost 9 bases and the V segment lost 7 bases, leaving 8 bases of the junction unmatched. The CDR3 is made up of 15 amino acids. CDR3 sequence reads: CASTSDRGQSSPLHF. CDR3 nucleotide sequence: TGTGCCAGCACCTCGGACAGGGGGCAGAGTTCACCCCTCCACTTT.

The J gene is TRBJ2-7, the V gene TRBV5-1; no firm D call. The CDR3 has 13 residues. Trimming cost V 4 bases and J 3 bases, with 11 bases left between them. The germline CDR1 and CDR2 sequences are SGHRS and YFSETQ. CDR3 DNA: TGCGCCAGCAGCCTCGGGTCAAACTACGAGCAGTACTTC. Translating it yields CASSLGSNYEQYF.